This T cell receptor beta chain was sequenced for a study of CD8+ T cells in alopecia areata (dated by TCRdb to the late 2010s). Context from the whole study: The treated patients took part in an open-label pilot trial in which moderate-to-severe alopecia areata was treated with oral tofacitinib at 5 to 10 mg twice daily. Scalp clonality was compared across normal scalp (n=4), patchy alopecia areata scalp (n=8), and alopecia totalis/universalis scalp (n=8). In humans, TCRbeta sequencing was performed on scalp tissue and on sorted CD4+ and CD8+ peripheral blood T cells from healthy controls and from patients with patchy or totalis/universalis alopecia areata. Biopsies were taken from tofacitinib-treated patients at baseline and again at 4 and 24 weeks into treatment, and several of those patients also had a later scalp biopsy. Amplification of TCRbeta CDR3 regions was done by immunoSEQ multiplex PCR using 35 Vbeta forward primers and 13 Jbeta reverse primers. Tofacitinib was given for 6 to 18 months, followed by 6 months of follow-up off drug to assess delayed response and recurrence. In both human patients and the C3H/HeJ mouse model, the study applied high-throughput TCRbeta sequencing to look at T cell clonal expansion in alopecia areata. RNA was extracted with the PAXgene miRNA kit for fixed scalp, the miRNeasy kit for PBMCs, and the RNeasy kit for mouse skin.

The method behind the library was the immunoSEQ multiplex PCR assay. To provide template for TCR sequencing, every sample had RNA extracted and reverse transcribed into cDNA. First-strand cDNA was synthesized with SuperScript III using a 2:1 mix of oligo-dT and random hexamers. Amplification bias was assessed with a synthetic immune receptor repertoire, and residual bias was removed computationally. Turning to the authors' computational methods: Raw reads were preprocessed for error removal, and CDR3 was defined according to IMGT conventions as running from the conserved cysteine to phenylalanine. Clonality was computed as 1 minus the Shannon entropy, with the entropy normalized by log2 of the number of productive unique TCRs. Scalp TCRbeta sequences were cross-referenced with sorted blood CD4 and CD8 repertoires so that the CD4 or CD8 identity of scalp clones could be inferred. The clones in this table, taken by TCRdb from immuneACCESS, are in-frame only. Not every clone is retained; where verified, under half of the shortfall comes from an unresolved V gene, and the cause of the rest is unknown. V and J calls and clone size follow that table, whereas D and trimming were derived from the DNA. Across this sample there are 100,000 to 150,000 clones, with around 60% seen only once. In total, the top ten clones hold 4.5% to 5.5% of the sample.

What the research found in general, with its limitations: Resident alphabeta T cells in normal human skin are also sequenced, complicating scalp TCR repertoire analysis, unlike mouse skin dominated by gammadelta T cells. TCR sequences shared between patients were less clear than in mice, possibly partly because of HLA diversity in the patient population. Compared with normal scalp, lesional scalp had higher clonality and more expanded CD8+ clones, particularly in alopecia totalis/universalis, a pattern that suggests antigenic drive.

The CDR3 spans 14 residues, from the cysteine through the phenylalanine. Of the read, only the CDR3 DNA is kept; its 42 bases are in frame from base 1. Looking up the germline V gene yields CDR1 SQVTM and CDR2 ANQGSEA. V sheds 6 bases and J sheds 1 base, leaving 16 bases between their ends. The meaning of the sample's time point label: baseline before oral tofacitinib. Lesional scalp punch biopsies and peripheral blood were obtained from alopecia areata patients. After PBMCs were isolated by density centrifugation and stained for CD3, CD4 and CD8, a FACSAria was used to sort CD4+ and CD8+ T cells. Notes on this clone: It lacks a known antigen. Per-nucleotide qualities are absent, and no much larger clonotype sits a single base away.

The sequences come from CD4+ T cells sorted from blood, collected at week 0. This receptor was taken from a human donor with alopecia areata. The chain uses TRBV29-1 and TRBJ2-7, with TRBD1 perhaps the D gene, on 6 matching bases. The sequenced DNA is TGCAGCGTCGGCGACAGGTCCCGTTCCTACGAGCAGTACTTC. Its protein reads: CSVGDRSRSYEQYF.